The source of this T cell receptor beta chain is a study of blood T cells in healthy people across ages. Primers used in a second PCR of roughly 6 to 11 cycles were a sample-barcoded 5' primer and a J-beta primer mix. TCRdb analysed the 5' RACE reads with MiXCR anew, one entry per CDR3 protein. The sample comprises around 1,000,000 distinct CDR3 sequences, less than 25% of which are singletons, and about 0.72% rests with the top ten. General study points: Diversity figures based on one million T cells were deemed too low.

Looked up from germline, CDR1 is LGHDT and CDR2 is YNNKEL (reference sequence). There are 15 residues in the CDR3. This clonotype was recorded a few times. Its antigen remains unidentified. These same data were also listed under a study on T cells of mothers and their children.

The chain uses TRBV3-1 and TRBJ2-1; no clear D. The DNA end lines up better with TRBJ2-5; the J call may be wrong. Sequenced input: blood. This TCR came from a girl aged 2 to 10 in good health. The CDR3 DNA reads TGTGCCAGCAGCCAAGAATCAGACCTGGTGGAGACCCAGTACTTC. Protein sequence: CASSQESDLVETQYF.